This TCR beta chain was captured in a study of identical twins. Study-wide points: Modeled out-of-frame TCR alpha sharing in monozygotic twins fell below observed levels. While abundant cord blood beta clonotypes carried fewer insertions, memory repertoires showed no such pattern. The authors noted that invariant MAIT and iNKT cells could partly confound zero-insertion analyses. Surplus twin overlap in beta out-of-frame sequences was less pronounced.

TCRdb reanalysed the 5' RACE reads using MiXCR and keeps one entry per CDR3 protein. The sample consists of some 240,000 distinct CDR3 sequences, about 10% of them appearing once. This clonotype was observed a few times. Its specificity is unknown. The CDR3 length is 15 residues. Germline CDR1 DFQATT, CDR2 SNEGSKA (reference sequence). Trimming left V 3 bases short and J 1 base short, with 13 bases between. This clonotype originated in a man aged 45 to 65 in good health. The chain carries TRBV20-1 and TRBJ2-4; D is possibly TRBD1 (6 bases). The sequenced material came from memory T cells sorted from blood. The CDR3 DNA follows: TGCAGTGCTAGTGCTGGGGGCCTGGCCAAAAACATTCAGTACTTC. This gives the protein CSASAGGLAKNIQYF.